This TCR beta chain was identified during a study of blood T cell repertoires in COVID-19. In the study overall: COVID-19 samples, acute and convalescent, were from the United States, Italy and Spain.

This clone turned up a few times. TCRdb's table, derived via immunoSEQ multiplex PCR, lists solely in-frame clones and lacks some. This table holds approximately 280,000 clones, roughly 80% found once. Germline CDR1 SQVTM, CDR2 ANQGSEA. This CDR3 has 15 residues. V lost 4 bases to trimming and J lost 4 bases, with 19 bases between them. This study enrolled people aged about 18 to 90 from about two dozen US geographic areas. The V call is TRBV29-1, the J call TRBJ2-5; D perhaps matches TRBD2 (6 bases). The clonotype was recovered from a man aged 40-50 years who had been exposed to COVID-19. Input material: PBMCs or T cells enriched from blood (not recorded which). In DNA, the CDR3 is TGCAGCGTTGTGGGGGGAGGTAGCTTTGGAGAGACCCAGTACTTC. Its translation is CSVVGGGSFGETQYF.